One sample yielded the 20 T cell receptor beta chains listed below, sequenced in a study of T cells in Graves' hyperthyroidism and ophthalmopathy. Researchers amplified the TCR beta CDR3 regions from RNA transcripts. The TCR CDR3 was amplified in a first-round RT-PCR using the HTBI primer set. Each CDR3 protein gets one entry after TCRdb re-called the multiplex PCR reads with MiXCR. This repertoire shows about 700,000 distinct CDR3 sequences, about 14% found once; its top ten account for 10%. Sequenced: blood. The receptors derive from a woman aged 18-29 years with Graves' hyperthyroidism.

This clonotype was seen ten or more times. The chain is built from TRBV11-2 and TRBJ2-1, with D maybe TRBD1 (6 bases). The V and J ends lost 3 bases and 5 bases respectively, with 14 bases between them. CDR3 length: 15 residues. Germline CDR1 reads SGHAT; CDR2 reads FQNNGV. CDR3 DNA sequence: TGTGCCAGCAGCTTTCTCAGGGGAAATCACAATGAGCAGTTCTTC. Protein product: CASSFLRGNHNEQFF. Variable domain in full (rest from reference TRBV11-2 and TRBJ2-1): EAGVAQSPRYKIIEKRQSVAFWCNPISGHATLYWYQQILGQGPKLLIQFQNNGVVDDSQLPKDRFSAERLKGVDSTLKIQPAKLEDSAVYLCASSFLRGNHNEQFFGPGTRLTVL.

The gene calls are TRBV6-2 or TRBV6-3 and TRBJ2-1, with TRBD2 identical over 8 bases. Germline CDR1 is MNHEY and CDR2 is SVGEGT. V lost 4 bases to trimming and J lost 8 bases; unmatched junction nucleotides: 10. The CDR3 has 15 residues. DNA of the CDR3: TGTGCCAGCAGTTCTGCCAGCGGGGGCATAGATGAGCAGTTCTTC. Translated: CASSSASGGIDEQFF.

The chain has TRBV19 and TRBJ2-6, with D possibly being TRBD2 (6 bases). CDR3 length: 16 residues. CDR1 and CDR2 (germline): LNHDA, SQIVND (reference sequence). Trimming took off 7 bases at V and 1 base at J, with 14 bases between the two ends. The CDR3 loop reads CASKEGVESGANVLTF. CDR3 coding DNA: TGTGCCAGTAAGGAGGGAGTAGAGTCTGGGGCCAACGTCCTGACTTTC.

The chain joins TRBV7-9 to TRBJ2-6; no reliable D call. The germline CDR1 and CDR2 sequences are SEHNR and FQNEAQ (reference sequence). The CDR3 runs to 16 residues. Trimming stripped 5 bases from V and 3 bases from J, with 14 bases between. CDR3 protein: CASSPDGTVGANVLTF. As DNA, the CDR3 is TGTGCCAGCAGCCCGGACGGCACCGTTGGGGCCAACGTCCTGACTTTC.

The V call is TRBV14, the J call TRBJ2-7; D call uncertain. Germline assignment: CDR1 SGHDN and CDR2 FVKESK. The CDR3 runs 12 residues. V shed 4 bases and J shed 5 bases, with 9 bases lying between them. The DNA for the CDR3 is TGTGCCAGCAGCCTCGGACGCCACGAGCAGTACTTC. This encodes CASSLGRHEQYF.

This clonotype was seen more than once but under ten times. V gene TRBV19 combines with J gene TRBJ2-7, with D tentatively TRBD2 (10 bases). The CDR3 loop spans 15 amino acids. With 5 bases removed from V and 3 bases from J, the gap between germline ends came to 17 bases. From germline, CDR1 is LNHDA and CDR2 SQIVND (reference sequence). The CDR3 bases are TGTGCCAGTAGTTCACTAGCGGGACAGGGCTACGAGCAGTACTTC. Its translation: CASSSLAGQGYEQYF. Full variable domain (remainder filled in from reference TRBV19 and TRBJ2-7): DGGITQSPKYLFRKEGQNVTLSCEQNLNHDAMYWYRQDPGQGLRLIYYSQIVNDFQKGDIAEGYSVSREKKESFPLTVTSAQKNPTAFYLCASSSLAGQGYEQYFGPGTRLTVT.

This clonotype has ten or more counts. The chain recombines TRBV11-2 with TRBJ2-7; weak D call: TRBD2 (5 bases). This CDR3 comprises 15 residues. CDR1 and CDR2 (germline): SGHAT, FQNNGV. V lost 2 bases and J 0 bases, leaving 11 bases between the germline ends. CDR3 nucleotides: TGTGCCAGCAGCTTATCGGACTGGAGCTCCTACGAGCAGTACTTC. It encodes CASSLSDWSSYEQYF.

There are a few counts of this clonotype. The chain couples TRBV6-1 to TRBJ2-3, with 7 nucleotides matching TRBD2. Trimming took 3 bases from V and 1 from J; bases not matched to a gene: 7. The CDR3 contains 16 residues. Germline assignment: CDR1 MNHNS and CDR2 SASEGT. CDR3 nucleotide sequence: TGTGCCAGCAGTGACCATGCGGGAGTTGGCACAGATACGCAGTATTTT. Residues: CASSDHAGVGTDTQYF.

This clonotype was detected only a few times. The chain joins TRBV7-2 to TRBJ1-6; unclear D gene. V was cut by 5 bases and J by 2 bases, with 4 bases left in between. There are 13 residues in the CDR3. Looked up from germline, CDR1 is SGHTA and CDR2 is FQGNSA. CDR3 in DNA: TGTGCCAGCAGCCAGCCCTATAATTCACCCCTCCACTTT. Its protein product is CASSQPYNSPLHF.

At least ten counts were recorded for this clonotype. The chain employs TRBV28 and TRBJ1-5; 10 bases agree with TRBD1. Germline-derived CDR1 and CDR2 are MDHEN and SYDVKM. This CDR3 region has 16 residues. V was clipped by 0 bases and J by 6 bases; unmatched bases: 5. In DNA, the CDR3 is TGTGCCAGCAGTTTATGGGGACAGGGGCAAACTCAGCCCCAGCATTTT. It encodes CASSLWGQGQTQPQHF.

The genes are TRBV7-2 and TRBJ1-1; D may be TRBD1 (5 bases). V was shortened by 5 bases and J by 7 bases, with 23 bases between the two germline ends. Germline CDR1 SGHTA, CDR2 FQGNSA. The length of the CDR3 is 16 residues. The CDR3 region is CASSPEGALPRSEAFF. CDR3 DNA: TGTGCCAGCAGCCCGGAAGGGGCCCTTCCGAGGAGTGAAGCTTTCTTT.

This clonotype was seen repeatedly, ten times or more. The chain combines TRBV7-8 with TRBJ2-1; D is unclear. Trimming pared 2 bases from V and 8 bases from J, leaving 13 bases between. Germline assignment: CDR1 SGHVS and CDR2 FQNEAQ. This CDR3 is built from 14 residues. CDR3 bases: TGTGCCAGCAGCTTAAGGAACGGGTGGGATGAGCAGTTCTTC. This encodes CASSLRNGWDEQFF.

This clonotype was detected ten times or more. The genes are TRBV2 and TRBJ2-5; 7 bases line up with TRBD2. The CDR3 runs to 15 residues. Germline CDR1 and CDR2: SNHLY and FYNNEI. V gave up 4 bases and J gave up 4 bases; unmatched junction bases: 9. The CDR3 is CASSVASGGLETQYF. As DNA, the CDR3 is TGTGCCAGCAGTGTGGCTAGCGGAGGGTTAGAGACCCAGTACTTC.

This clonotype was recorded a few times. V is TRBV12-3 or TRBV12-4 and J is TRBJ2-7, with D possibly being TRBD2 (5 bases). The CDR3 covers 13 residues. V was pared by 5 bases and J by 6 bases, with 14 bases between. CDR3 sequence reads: CASSQTSMGEQYF. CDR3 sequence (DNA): TGTGCCAGCAGTCAAACTAGTATGGGCGAGCAGTACTTC.

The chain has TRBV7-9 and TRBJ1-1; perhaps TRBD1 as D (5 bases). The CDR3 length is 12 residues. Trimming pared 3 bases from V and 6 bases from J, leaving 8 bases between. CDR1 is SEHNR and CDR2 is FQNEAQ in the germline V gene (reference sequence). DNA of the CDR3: TGTGCCAGCAGCTTTCGGGGGTCTGAAGCTTTCTTT. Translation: CASSFRGSEAFF. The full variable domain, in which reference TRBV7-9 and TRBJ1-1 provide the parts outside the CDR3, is DTGVSQNPRHKITKRGQNVTFRCDPISEHNRLYWYRQTLGQGPEFLTYFQNEAQLEKSRLLSDRFSAERPKGSFSTLEIQRTEQGDSAMYLCASSFRGSEAFFGQGTRLTVV.

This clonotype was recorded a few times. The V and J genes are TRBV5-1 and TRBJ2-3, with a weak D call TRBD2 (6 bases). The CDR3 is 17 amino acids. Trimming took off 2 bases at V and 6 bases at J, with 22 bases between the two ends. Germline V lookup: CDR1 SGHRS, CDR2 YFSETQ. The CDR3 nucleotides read TGCGCCAGCAGCTTTCTCGTTGGTAGCGGAGGAACCGATACGCAGTATTTT. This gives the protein CASSFLVGSGGTDTQYF.

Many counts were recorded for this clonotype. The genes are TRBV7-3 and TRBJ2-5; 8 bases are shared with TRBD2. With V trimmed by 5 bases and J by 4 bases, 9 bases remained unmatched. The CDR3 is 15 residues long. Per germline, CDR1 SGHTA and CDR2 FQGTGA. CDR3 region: CASSPGSGRGETQYF. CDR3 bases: TGTGCCAGCAGCCCCGGAAGCGGGAGAGGAGAGACCCAGTACTTC.

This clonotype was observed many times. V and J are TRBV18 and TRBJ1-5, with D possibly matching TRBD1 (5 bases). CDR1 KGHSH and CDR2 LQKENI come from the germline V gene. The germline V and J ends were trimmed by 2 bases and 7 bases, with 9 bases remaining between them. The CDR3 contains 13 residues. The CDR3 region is CASSPSGNQPQHF. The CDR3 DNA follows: TGTGCCAGCTCACCATCAGGGAACCAGCCCCAGCATTTT.

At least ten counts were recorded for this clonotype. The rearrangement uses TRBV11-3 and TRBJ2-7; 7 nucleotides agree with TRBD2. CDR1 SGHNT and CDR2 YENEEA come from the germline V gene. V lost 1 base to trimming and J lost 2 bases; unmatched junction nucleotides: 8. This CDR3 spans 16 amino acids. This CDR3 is CASSLGVGRPTYEQYF. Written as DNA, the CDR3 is TGTGCCAGCAGCTTAGGAGTCGGGAGGCCCACCTACGAGCAGTACTTC.

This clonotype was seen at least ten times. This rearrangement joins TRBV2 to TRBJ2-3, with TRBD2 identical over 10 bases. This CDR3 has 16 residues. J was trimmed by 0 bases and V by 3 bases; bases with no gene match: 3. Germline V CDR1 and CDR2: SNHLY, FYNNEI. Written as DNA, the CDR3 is TGTGCCAGCAGTGAGGGGACTAGCGCCAGCACAGATACGCAGTATTTT. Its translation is CASSEGTSASTDTQYF.